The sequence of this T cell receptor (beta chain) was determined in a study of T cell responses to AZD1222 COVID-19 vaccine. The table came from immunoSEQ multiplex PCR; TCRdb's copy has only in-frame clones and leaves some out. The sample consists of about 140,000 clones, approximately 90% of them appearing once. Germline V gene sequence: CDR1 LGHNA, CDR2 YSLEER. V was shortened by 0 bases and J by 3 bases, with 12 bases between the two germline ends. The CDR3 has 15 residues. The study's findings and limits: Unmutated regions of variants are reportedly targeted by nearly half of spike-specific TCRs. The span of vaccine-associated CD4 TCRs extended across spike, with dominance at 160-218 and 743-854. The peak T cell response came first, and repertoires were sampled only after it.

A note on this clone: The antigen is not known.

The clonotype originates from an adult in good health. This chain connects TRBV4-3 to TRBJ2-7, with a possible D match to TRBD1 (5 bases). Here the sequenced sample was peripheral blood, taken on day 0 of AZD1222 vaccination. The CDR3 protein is CASSQDPRVHYEQYF. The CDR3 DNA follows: TGCGCCAGCAGCCAAGATCCCAGGGTACACTACGAGCAGTACTTC.